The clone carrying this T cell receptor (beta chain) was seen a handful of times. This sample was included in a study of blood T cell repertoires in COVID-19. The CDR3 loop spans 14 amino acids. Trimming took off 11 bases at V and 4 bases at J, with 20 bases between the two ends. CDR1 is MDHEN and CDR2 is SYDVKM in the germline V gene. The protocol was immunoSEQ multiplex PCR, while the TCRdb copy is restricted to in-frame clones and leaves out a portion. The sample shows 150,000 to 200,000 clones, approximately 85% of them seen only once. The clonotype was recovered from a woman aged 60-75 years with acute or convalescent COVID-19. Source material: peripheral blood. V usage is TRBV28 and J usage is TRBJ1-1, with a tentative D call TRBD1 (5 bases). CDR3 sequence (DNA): TGTGCCGGTGCTAGGGGCGTAAAGGGCACTGAAGCTTTCTTT. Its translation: CAGARGVKGTEAFF.